A single sample gave rise to the 31 T cell receptor beta chains below, sequenced in a study of cytomegalovirus exposure and HLA in healthy donors. Method: immunoSEQ multiplex PCR; TCRdb's copy keeps in-frame clones and lacks some. The repertoire holds fewer than 250,000 clones, roughly 83% seen once, with around 15% in the top ten. Sequenced material: PBMCs. These receptor sequences come from a woman under 40 in good health and CMV-seropositive.

The chain couples TRBV27 to TRBJ2-7, with TRBD1 identical over 10 bases. There are 16 residues in the CDR3. Germline V gives CDR1 MNHEY, CDR2 SMNVEV (reference sequence). Trimming cost V 5 bases and J 0 bases; bases outside gene matches: 7. DNA of the CDR3: TGTGCCAGCAGTCCCCACGACAGGGGGCCCTCCTACGAGCAGTACTTC. This gives the protein CASSPHDRGPSYEQYF.

The V call is TRBV27, the J call TRBJ1-5; D gene uncertain. Germline V CDR1 and CDR2: MNHEY, SMNVEV (reference sequence). V gave up 0 bases and J gave up 0 bases, with 6 bases separating them. CDR3 length: 15 amino acids. The CDR3: CASSLSLVSNQPQHF. CDR3 sequence (DNA): TGTGCCAGCAGTTTATCGCTAGTTAGCAATCAGCCCCAGCATTTT.

This chain connects TRBV30 to TRBJ2-1; possible D gene TRBD2, 5 bases. V shed 0 bases and J shed 10 bases, with 19 bases lying between them. Germline V gene lookup returns CDR1 GTSNPN and CDR2 SVGIG (reference sequence). CDR3 length: 15 residues. The CDR3 DNA is TGTGCCTGGAGTGTGTTATTGGACTCGAGTAGGGAGCAGTTCTTC. Protein sequence: CAWSVLLDSSREQFF.

The chain recombines TRBV5-1 with TRBJ1-2, with TRBD1 matching over 8 bases. Germline CDR1 and CDR2: SGHRS and YFSETQ. V dropped 3 bases and J dropped 6; count of bases not matched to a gene: 7. The CDR3 totals 14 residues. CDR3 amino acids: CASSWGQADDGYTF. The CDR3, as DNA: TGCGCCAGCAGCTGGGGACAGGCGGACGATGGCTACACCTTC.

The table lists this clone with a few counts. The V gene is TRBV5-1, the J gene TRBJ1-2, with D perhaps matching TRBD1 (5 bases). CDR3 length: 14 residues. In germline, CDR1 is SGHRS, CDR2 YFSETQ. Trimming pared 1 base from V and 4 bases from J, leaving 11 bases between. The CDR3 coding sequence is TGCGCCAGCAGCTTGCGGGACGGAATCTATGGCTACACCTTC. Translated: CASSLRDGIYGYTF.

The chain uses TRBV30 and TRBJ2-5; 9 bases match TRBD1. J was trimmed by 1 base and V by 3 bases; bases with no gene match: 9. The CDR3 is 16 amino acids. The germline CDR1 and CDR2 sequences are GTSNPN and SVGIG (reference sequence). Written as DNA, the CDR3 is TGTGCCTGGAGGGTCGGACAGGGGACATTCCAAGAGACCCAGTACTTC. It encodes CAWRVGQGTFQETQYF.

This sequence joins TRBV7-8 and TRBJ2-4; 8 nucleotides match TRBD1. CDR3 length equals 15 residues. Germline lookup yields CDR1 SGHVS and CDR2 FQNEAQ. The trim removed 5 bases at V and 6 bases at J, leaving 9 bases unmatched. The CDR3 sequence: CASSHRTGTGNIQYF. In nucleotides, the CDR3 is TGTGCCAGCAGCCATAGGACAGGGACGGGAAACATTCAGTACTTC.

This chain links TRBV27 with TRBJ2-1; 9 nucleotides agree with TRBD2. CDR3 size: 13 residues. From germline, CDR1 is MNHEY and CDR2 SMNVEV (reference sequence). The V segment lost 3 bases and the J segment 12 bases; nucleotides outside the gene matches: 6. CDR3 region: CASSLAGGVWQFF. DNA for the CDR3: TGTGCCAGCAGTTTGGCGGGAGGGGTATGGCAGTTCTTC.

Only a few counts were recorded for this clone. The chain employs TRBV5-1 and TRBJ1-2, with 8 nucleotides matching TRBD1. From germline, CDR1 is SGHRS and CDR2 YFSETQ. CDR3 length: 13 residues. The V gene end was trimmed by 4 bases and the J gene end by 6 bases; junction bases not matched to a gene: 5. The CDR3 DNA reads TGCGCCAGCAGCCCGGGACAGGAAGATGGCTACACCTTC. Translated, it gives CASSPGQEDGYTF.

CDR3 region: CSVRGRSGLAGPTPHNEQFF. The CDR3 DNA sequence: TGCAGCGTTAGAGGCAGGTCGGGACTAGCGGGACCGACCCCCCACAATGAGCAGTTCTTC. This chain uses TRBV29-1 with TRBJ2-1; TRBD2 agrees at 13 bases. Unmatched junction bases numbered 21, after V lost 5 bases and J lost 5 bases. CDR3 length: 20 amino acids. Germline CDR1 is SQVTM and CDR2 is ANQGSEA.

The chain employs TRBV4-1 and TRBJ1-1, with D unresolved. Deletions cut 1 base from V and 0 bases from J, with 12 bases between. CDR1 and CDR2 (germline): MGHRA, YSYEKL. The CDR3 extends over 16 amino acids. The CDR3 here is CASSQVWSSLNTEAFF. The CDR3 DNA is TGCGCCAGCAGCCAAGTCTGGAGCTCCTTGAACACTGAAGCTTTCTTT.

This chain uses TRBV18 with TRBJ1-3; a possible D gene is TRBD1 (6 bases). CDR1 KGHSH and CDR2 LQKENI come from the germline V gene. The CDR3 is 14 amino acids. Trimming pared 1 base from V and 2 bases from J, leaving 6 bases between. This CDR3 reads CASSPQGAGNTIYF. The CDR3 DNA reads TGTGCCAGCTCACCACAGGGGGCTGGAAACACCATATATTTT. Using reference TRBV18 and TRBJ1-3 for the parts outside the CDR3, the full variable domain is NAGVMQNPRHLVRRRGQEARLRCSPMKGHSHVYWYRQLPEEGLKFMVYLQKENIIDESGMPKERFSAEFPKEGPSILRIQQVVRGDSAAYFCASSPQGAGNTIYFGEGSWLTVV.

The chain joins TRBV7-2 to TRBJ2-4; D unresolved. In germline, CDR1 is SGHTA, CDR2 FQGNSA. The CDR3 runs 16 residues. V was trimmed by 0 bases and J by 1 base, leaving 10 bases between them. CDR3 nucleotides: TGTGCCAGCAGCTTAGCGGCCGTACTGGCCAAAAACATTCAGTACTTC. Amino acid sequence: CASSLAAVLAKNIQYF.

The rearrangement joins TRBV6-6 to TRBJ1-5, with unresolved D. Trimming left V 2 bases short and J 5 bases short, with 7 bases between. The length of the CDR3 is 13 residues. Germline CDR1 MNHNY, CDR2 SVGAGI (reference sequence). In DNA form, the CDR3 reads TGTGCCAGCAGTTACCCCCTTGATCAGCCCCAGCATTTT. Encoded protein: CASSYPLDQPQHF.

The J gene is TRBJ2-2, the V gene TRBV9; D is unresolved. The germline CDR1 and CDR2 sequences are SGDLS and YYNGEE. There are 14 residues in the CDR3. Trimming took 3 bases from V and 4 from J, leaving 10 bases between them. In DNA form, the CDR3 reads TGTGCCAGCAGCGGGTCCGTCGGCACCGGGGAGCTGTTTTTT. Its protein is CASSGSVGTGELFF.

The chain employs TRBV27 and TRBJ2-7; 15 nucleotides line up with TRBD2. The CDR3 is 15 residues long. J gave up 4 bases and V 3 bases, and 1 base lay outside the gene matches. Germline values: CDR1 MNHEY, CDR2 SMNVEV (reference sequence). Here the CDR3 reads CASSFGLAGGYEQYF. Written as DNA, the CDR3 is TGTGCCAGCAGTTTCGGACTAGCGGGAGGGTACGAGCAGTACTTC.

This chain links TRBV2 with TRBJ2-2, with TRBD2 matching over 10 bases. Germline CDR1 and CDR2: SNHLY and FYNNEI. The J segment lost 4 bases and the V segment lost 8 bases, leaving 13 bases of the junction unmatched. The CDR3 has 17 amino acids. The CDR3 is CASLLAGNPGSTGELFF. DNA of the CDR3: TGTGCCAGCCTACTAGCGGGGAACCCAGGTAGCACCGGGGAGCTGTTTTTT.

This chain uses TRBV5-4 with TRBJ2-1; D uncertain. CDR3 length: 15 residues. The ends were cut back, 1 base at V and 13 bases at J, with 21 bases in the middle. CDR1 is SGHNT, CDR2 YYREEE, per germline (reference sequence). CDR3 residues: CASSLWLTGPNIQFF. The CDR3 DNA follows: TGTGCCAGCAGCTTGTGGTTAACGGGCCCAAATATACAGTTCTTC.

The chain links TRBV16 to TRBJ1-1; D remains ambiguous. Germline CDR1 reads KGHSY; CDR2 reads FQNENV. V was clipped by 7 bases and J by 1 base, with 7 bases between them. CDR3 length: 12 amino acids. The CDR3 spells CASNRGNTEAFF. The CDR3 region has the DNA TGTGCCAGCAACCGAGGGAACACTGAAGCTTTCTTT.

This clone was counted once. The CDR3 is CASSQSEGSDTEAFF. The CDR3 DNA reads as TGTGCCAGCAGTCAATCAGAGGGGTCGGACACTGAAGCTTTCTTT. The chain joins TRBV27 to TRBJ1-1; D perhaps matches TRBD1 (5 bases). CDR3 length equals 15 residues. Germline V gene sequence: CDR1 MNHEY, CDR2 SMNVEV (reference sequence). The ends were cut back, 5 bases at V and 3 bases at J, with 16 bases in the middle.

V usage is TRBV5-1 and J usage is TRBJ2-6; D remains unclear. The V end was cut by 0 bases, the J end by 0 bases, with 13 bases between. CDR3 length: 18 residues. The germline V gene encodes CDR1 SGHRS and CDR2 YFSETQ. CDR3 sequence (DNA): TGCGCCAGCAGCTTGGCGCGAGTATCCCTCTCTGGGGCCAACGTCCTGACTTTC. Amino acid sequence: CASSLARVSLSGANVLTF.

CDR3 in DNA: TGTGCCACCCAAGGCGACAATGAGCAGTTCTTC. It is translated as CATQGDNEQFF. The rearrangement joins TRBV7-9 to TRBJ2-1; D is undetermined. This CDR3 spans 11 amino acids. Germline values: CDR1 SEHNR, CDR2 FQNEAQ (reference sequence). Trimming took 10 bases from V and 5 from J, leaving 9 bases between them.

The chain combines TRBV6-5 with TRBJ2-7, with D possibly being TRBD2 (5 bases). V shed 10 bases and J shed 5 bases, with 18 bases lying between them. The CDR3 runs 13 residues. Germline CDR1 MNHEY, CDR2 SVGAGI. For the CDR3, the DNA is TGTGCCACTACCCGGACCCAGCGGAACGAGCAGTACTTC. It translates to CATTRTQRNEQYF.

This chain connects TRBV30 to TRBJ1-2; maybe TRBD1 (6 bases). CDR3 length: 14 amino acids. Germline values: CDR1 GTSNPN, CDR2 SVGIG (reference sequence). Trimming took off 5 bases at V and 3 bases at J, with 16 bases between the two ends. Written as DNA, the CDR3 is TGTGCCTGGGAAGACAGGAAGAACTACTATGGCTACACCTTC. Residues: CAWEDRKNYYGYTF.

J is TRBJ1-4 and V is TRBV9; the match to TRBD1 covers 7 bases. With 3 bases clipped from V and 8 bases from J, the junction kept 10 bases outside the gene matches. Per the germline V gene, CDR1 is SGDLS and CDR2 is YYNGEE. CDR3 length: 15 residues. CDR3 nucleotides: TGTGCCAGCAGCGAGAGGGGGCTTGTCGGGGAAAAACTGTTTTTT. Amino acid sequence: CASSERGLVGEKLFF.

The chain has TRBV13 and TRBJ2-2; D is possibly TRBD1 or TRBD2 (5 bases each). The CDR3 has 15 residues. CDR1 is PRHDT, CDR2 FYEKMQ, per germline (reference sequence). The V gene lost 6 bases and the J gene lost 5 bases, with 16 bases spanning the gap. CDR3 sequence (DNA): TGTGCCAGCAGTCCCGAGGGGTTTAGGACCGGGGAGCTGTTTTTT. Its translation is CASSPEGFRTGELFF.

CDR3 loop: CASSLGPEGEQYF. The CDR3 nucleotides are TGTGCCAGCAGCTTGGGACCGGAGGGCGAGCAGTACTTC. The chain recombines TRBV7-3 with TRBJ2-7; weak D call: TRBD2 (6 bases). From germline, CDR1 is SGHTA and CDR2 FQGTGA. The CDR3 contains 13 residues. The V gene lost 3 bases and the J gene lost 6 bases, with 12 bases spanning the gap. Full variable domain (missing parts from reference TRBV7-3 and TRBJ2-7): GAGVSQTPSNKVTEKGKYVELRCDPISGHTALYWYRQSLGQGPEFLIYFQGTGAADDSGLPNDRFFAVRPEGSVSTLKIQRTERGDSAVYLCASSLGPEGEQYFGPGTRLTVT.

The chain joins TRBV7-8 to TRBJ1-2, with D possibly being TRBD1 (5 bases). This CDR3 spans 14 amino acids. V was clipped by 3 bases and J by 6 bases, with 14 bases between them. The germline V gene encodes CDR1 SGHVS and CDR2 FQNEAQ. This CDR3 is CASSLVSGRDGYTF. CDR3 DNA sequence: TGTGCCAGCAGCTTGGTTTCGGGGCGGGATGGCTACACCTTC.

In DNA form, the CDR3 reads TGTGCCAGCAGCTCGAGACAGGGGAGTAAGACTGAAGCTTTCTTT. This translates into CASSSRQGSKTEAFF. The chain uses TRBV7-9 and TRBJ1-1; 8 nucleotides agree with TRBD1. From germline, CDR1 is SEHNR and CDR2 FQNEAQ (reference sequence). The CDR3 loop spans 15 amino acids. The ends lost 4 bases at V and 5 bases at J; junction bases unmatched: 9.

This chain connects TRBV5-1 to TRBJ1-1, with a possible D match to TRBD1 (6 bases). Trimming took 3 bases from V and 0 from J, leaving 18 bases between them. Germline-derived CDR1 and CDR2 are SGHRS and YFSETQ. This CDR3 has 17 residues. The CDR3 loop is CASSYRIGQIMNTEAFF. The DNA of the CDR3 is TGCGCCAGCAGCTACCGAATTGGACAGATCATGAACACTGAAGCTTTCTTT.

This clone was observed many times. V usage is TRBV27 and J usage is TRBJ1-3; D ambiguous. In germline, CDR1 is MNHEY, CDR2 SMNVEV (reference sequence). The CDR3 spans 13 residues. The V end lost 7 bases, the J end lost 0 bases, and 7 bases lay between the germline ends. CDR3 loop: CASKSTSGNTIYF. In nucleotides, the CDR3 is TGTGCCAGCAAATCAACCTCTGGAAACACCATATATTTT.